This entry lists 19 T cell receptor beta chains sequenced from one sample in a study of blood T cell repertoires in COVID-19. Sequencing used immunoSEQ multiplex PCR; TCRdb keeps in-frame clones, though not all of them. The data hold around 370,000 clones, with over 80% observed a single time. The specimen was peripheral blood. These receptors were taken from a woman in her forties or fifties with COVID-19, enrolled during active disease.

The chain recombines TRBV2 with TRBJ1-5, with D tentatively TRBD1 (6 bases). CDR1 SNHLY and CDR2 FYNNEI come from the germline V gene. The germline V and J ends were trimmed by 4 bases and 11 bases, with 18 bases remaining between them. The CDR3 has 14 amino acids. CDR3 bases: TGTGCCAGCAGTGGAGGGACAAGGGCCCTGTCCCAGCATTTT. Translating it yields CASSGGTRALSQHF.

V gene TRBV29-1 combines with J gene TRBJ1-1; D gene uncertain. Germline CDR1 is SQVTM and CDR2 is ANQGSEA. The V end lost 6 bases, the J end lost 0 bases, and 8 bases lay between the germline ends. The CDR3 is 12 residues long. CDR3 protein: CSVKNLNTEAFF. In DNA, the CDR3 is TGCAGCGTCAAAAACTTGAACACTGAAGCTTTCTTT.

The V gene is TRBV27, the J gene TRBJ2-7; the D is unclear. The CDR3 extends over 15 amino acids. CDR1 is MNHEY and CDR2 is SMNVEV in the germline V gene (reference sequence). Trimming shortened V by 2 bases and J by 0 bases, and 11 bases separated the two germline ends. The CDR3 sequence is CASSLTVFSSYEQYF. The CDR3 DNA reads TGTGCCAGCAGTTTAACAGTTTTTAGCTCCTACGAGCAGTACTTC.

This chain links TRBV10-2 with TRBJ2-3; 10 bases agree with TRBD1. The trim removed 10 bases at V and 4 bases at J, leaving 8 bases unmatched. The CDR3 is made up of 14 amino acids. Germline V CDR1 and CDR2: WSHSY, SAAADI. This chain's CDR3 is CATRDRGGPDTQYF. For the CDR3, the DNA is TGCGCCACCCGGGACAGGGGAGGCCCAGATACGCAGTATTTT.

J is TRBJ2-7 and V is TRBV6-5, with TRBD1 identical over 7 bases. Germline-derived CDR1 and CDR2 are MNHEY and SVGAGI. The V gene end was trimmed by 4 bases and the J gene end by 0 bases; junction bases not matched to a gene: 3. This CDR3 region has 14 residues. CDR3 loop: CASSFRDSSYEQYF. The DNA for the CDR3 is TGTGCCAGCAGTTTCCGGGACAGCTCCTACGAGCAGTACTTC.

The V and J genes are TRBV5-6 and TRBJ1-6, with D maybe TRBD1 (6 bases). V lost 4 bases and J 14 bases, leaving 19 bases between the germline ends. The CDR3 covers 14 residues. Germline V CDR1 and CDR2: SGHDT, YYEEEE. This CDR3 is CASSLTEQGGALHF. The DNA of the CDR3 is TGTGCCAGCAGCCTTACCGAACAGGGTGGGGCCCTCCACTTT.

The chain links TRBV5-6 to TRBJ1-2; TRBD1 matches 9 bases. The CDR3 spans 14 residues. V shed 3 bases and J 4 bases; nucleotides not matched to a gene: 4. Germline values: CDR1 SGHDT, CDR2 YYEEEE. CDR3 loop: CASSSGQGGYGYTF. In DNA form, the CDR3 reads TGTGCCAGCAGCTCGGGACAGGGAGGCTATGGCTACACCTTC.

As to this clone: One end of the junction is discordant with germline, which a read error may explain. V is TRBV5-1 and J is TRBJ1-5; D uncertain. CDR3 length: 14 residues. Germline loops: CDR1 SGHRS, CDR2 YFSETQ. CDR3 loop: CASSLEDGGQPQHF. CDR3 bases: TGCGCCAGCAGTTTGGAGGACGGAGGTCAGCCCCAGCATTTT.

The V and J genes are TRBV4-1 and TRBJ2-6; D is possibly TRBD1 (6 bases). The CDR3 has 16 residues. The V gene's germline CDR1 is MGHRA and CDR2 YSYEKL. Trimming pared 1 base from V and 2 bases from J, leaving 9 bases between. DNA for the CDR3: TGCGCCAGCAGCCAAGGTGCAGGGGCTGGGGCCAACGTCCTGACTTTC. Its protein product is CASSQGAGAGANVLTF.

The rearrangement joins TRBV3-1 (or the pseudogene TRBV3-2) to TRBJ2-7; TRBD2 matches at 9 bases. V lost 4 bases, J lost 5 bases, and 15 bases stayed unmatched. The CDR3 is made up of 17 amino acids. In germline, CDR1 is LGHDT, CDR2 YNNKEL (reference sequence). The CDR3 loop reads CASSLSLLRREGHEQYF. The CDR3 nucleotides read TGTGCCAGCAGCCTATCCCTGTTAAGGCGGGAGGGCCACGAGCAGTACTTC.

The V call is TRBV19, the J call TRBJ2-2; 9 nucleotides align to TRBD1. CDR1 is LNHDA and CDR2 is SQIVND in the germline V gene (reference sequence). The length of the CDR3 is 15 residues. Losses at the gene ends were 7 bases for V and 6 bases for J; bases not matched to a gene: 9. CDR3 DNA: TGTGCCAGTAATCATGGGACAGGGTATCCCGGGGAGCTGTTTTTT. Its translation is CASNHGTGYPGELFF.

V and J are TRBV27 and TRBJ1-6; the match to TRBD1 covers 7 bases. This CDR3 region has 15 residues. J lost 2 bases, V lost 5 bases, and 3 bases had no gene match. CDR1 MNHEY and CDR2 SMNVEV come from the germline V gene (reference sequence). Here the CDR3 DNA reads TGTGCCAGCAGTATTGACAGGGCCTATAATTCACCCCTCCACTTT. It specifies CASSIDRAYNSPLHF.

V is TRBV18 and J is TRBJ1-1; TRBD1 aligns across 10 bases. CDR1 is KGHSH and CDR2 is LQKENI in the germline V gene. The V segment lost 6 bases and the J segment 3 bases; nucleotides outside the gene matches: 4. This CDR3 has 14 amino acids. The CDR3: CASSGQGVYTEAFF. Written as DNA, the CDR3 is TGTGCCAGCTCCGGACAGGGGGTCTACACTGAAGCTTTCTTT.

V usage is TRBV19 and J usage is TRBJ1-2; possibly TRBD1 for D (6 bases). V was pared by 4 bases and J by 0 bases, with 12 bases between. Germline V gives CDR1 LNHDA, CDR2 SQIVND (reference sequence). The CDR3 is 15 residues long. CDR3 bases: TGTGCCAGTAGTACCGGGACACCATCTAACTATGGCTACACCTTC. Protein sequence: CASSTGTPSNYGYTF.

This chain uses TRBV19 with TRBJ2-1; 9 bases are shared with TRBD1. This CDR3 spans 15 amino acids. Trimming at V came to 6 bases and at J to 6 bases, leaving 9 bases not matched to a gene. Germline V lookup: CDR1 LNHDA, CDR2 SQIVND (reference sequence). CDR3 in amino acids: CASREDRGGTNEQFF. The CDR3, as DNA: TGTGCCAGTAGGGAGGACAGGGGAGGGACCAATGAGCAGTTCTTC.

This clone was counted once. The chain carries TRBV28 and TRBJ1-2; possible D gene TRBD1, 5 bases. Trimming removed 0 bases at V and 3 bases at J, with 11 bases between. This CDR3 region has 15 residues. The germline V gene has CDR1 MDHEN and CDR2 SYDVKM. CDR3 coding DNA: TGTGCCAGCAGTTTATGGGTGCGCAGGGACTATGGCTACACCTTC. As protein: CASSLWVRRDYGYTF.

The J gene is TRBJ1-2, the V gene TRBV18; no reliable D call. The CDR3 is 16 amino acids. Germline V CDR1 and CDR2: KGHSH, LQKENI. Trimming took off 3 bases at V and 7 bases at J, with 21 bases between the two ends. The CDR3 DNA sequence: TGTGCCAGCTCACCTACAGCGACTAAGCTTTTTTCTGGCTACACCTTC. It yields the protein CASSPTATKLFSGYTF.

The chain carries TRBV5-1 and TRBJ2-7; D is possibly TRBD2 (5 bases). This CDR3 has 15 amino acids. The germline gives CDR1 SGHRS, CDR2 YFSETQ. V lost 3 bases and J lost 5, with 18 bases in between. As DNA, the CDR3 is TGCGCCAGCAGCTCGATAAGCGGAGGAGTCAACGAGCAGTACTTC. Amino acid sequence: CASSSISGGVNEQYF.

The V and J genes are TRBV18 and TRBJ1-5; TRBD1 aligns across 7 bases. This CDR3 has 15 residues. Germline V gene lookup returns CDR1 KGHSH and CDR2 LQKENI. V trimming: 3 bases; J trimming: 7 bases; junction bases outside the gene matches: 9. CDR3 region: CASSPVTGLIQPQHF. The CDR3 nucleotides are TGTGCCAGCTCACCGGTGACAGGGTTGATCCAGCCCCAGCATTTT.